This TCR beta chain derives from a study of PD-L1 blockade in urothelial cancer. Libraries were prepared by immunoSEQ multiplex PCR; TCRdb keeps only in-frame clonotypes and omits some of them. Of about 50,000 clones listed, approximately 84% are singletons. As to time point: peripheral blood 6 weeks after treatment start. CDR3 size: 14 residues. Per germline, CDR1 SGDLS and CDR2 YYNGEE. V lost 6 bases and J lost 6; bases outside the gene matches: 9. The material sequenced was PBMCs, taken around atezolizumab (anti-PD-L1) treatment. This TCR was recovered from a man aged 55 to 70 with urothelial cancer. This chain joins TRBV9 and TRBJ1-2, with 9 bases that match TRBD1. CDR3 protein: CASNAGQGLNGYTF. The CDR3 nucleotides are TGTGCCAGCAACGCGGGACAGGGACTAAATGGCTACACCTTC. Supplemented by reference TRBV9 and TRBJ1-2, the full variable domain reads DSGVTQTPKHLITATGQRVTLRCSPRSGDLSVYWYQQSLDQGLQFLIQYYNGEERAKGNILERFSAQQFPDLHSELNLSSLELGDSALYFCASNAGQGLNGYTFGSGTRLTVV.